The T cell receptor (beta chain) described here comes from a study of blood T cell repertoires in COVID-19 (dated by TCRdb to the early 2020s). Turning to the overall study: Collaborator samples came from the United States, Italy and Spain and covered acute and convalescent phases of COVID-19. The prospective study material was composed of cDNA or gDNA derived from T cells, B-cell-depleted T cells, or PBMCs. Deeply sampled blood TCRbeta repertoires from subjects exposed to, actively infected with, or recovered from COVID-19 were included in the dataset. The repertoires were released in a freely available public database meant as a resource for research on the immune response to SARS-CoV-2. Samples came from the ongoing ImmuneRACE study (first 160 participants) plus 1,254 subjects from 6 global collaborators. The sample metadata nearly always contained a de-identified subject ID, COVID-19 status, age in years and sex. Where available, HLA class I and class II types were taken from metadata supplied by the sample provider and were not determined by assay-based typing.

TCRbeta CDR3 regions were amplified from genomic DNA using the immunoSEQ Assay, a bias-controlled multiplex PCR. For the original study's pipeline: The number of nucleated cells in each sample was estimated from the amplification of reference gene primers within the assay. Sequence reads were collapsed and filtered to measure the absolute abundance of every unique TCRbeta CDR3 rearrangement. For each sample, productive Simpson clonality was calculated as the square root of Simpson's diversity index across productive rearrangements. TCRdb obtained this table from immuneACCESS and retained in-frame rearrangements with V and J assigned. These tables miss some clones; where compared with another copy, unresolved V genes account for less than half of the shortfall, and the remainder is unexplained. V and J calls and clone size follow that table, whereas D and trimming were derived from the DNA. The sample table contains approximately 40,000 clones; only one count was recorded for about 88% of them. Approximately 20% of the sample belongs to the ten largest clones.

The germline V gene provides CDR1 MGHRA and CDR2 YSYEKL. V and J are truncated by 0 bases and 2 bases respectively, leaving an intervening sequence of 7 bases. There are 15 amino acids in the CDR3, from cysteine to phenylalanine inclusive. Of all the DNA, just the CDR3 is kept, 45 bases in frame from base 1. The collaborating institutions used their own protocols to collect whole blood in K2EDTA tubes. Collaborator samples were shipped for TCRbeta analysis as frozen whole blood, isolated PBMCs, or DNA extracted from either sample type. What the research found in general, with its limitations: Clinical and demographic metadata were provided uncurated, with the amount varying by source and participant.

Of note for this clone: The antigen it binds to is not known. There are no base qualities to consult, and no much larger clone falls within one base.

The V and J genes are TRBV4-1 and TRBJ2-2; no D gene can be assigned with confidence. This TCR was recovered from a man between 45 and 60 years old in a cohort sampled during active COVID-19. Sample: peripheral blood. The DNA sequence reads TGCGCCAGCAGCCAAGAGGGCCACAACACCGGGGAGCTGTTTTTT. Its protein is CASSQEGHNTGELFF.